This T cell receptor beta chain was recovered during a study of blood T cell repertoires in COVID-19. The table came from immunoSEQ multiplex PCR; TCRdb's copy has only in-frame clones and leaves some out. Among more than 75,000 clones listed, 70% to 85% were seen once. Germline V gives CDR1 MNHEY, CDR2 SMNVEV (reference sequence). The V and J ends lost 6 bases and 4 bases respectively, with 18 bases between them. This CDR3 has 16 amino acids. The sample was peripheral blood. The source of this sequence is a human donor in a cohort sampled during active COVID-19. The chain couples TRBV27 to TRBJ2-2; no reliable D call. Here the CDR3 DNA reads TGTGCCAGCAGAGAGGTCGTGAGGTGGCGCACCGGGGAGCTGTTTTTT. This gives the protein CASREVVRWRTGELFF.